This T cell receptor (beta chain) was observed in a study of CD4 T cells in relation to SARS-CoV-2 and coronaviruses. In germline, CDR1 is SGDLS, CDR2 YYNGEE. Trimming took off 0 bases at V and 3 bases at J, with 8 bases between the two ends. This CDR3 is 14 amino acids long. Naive and memory CD4+ T cells were separated from cryopreserved PBMCs. Naive and memory CD4+ T cell DNA was deep-sequenced without culture. The protocol was immunoSEQ multiplex PCR, while the TCRdb copy is restricted to in-frame clones and leaves out a portion. This table has tens of thousands of clones, around 92% appearing once.

Specimen: naive CD4+ T cells from PBMCs. The subset denotes: naive CD4+ T cells isolated by negative enrichment. The TCR originated in an adult with COVID-19. The gene calls are TRBV9 and TRBJ2-3; no clear D. CDR3 bases: TGTGCCAGCAGCGTAGCGGAGAGTACAGATACGCAGTATTTT. Its protein is CASSVAESTDTQYF.